This T cell receptor (beta chain) was sequenced for a study of cytomegalovirus exposure and HLA in healthy donors. The study, taken as a whole, reports: Later analysis found that TCR beta chains associated with HLA were more clonally expanded than other, equally common chains.

With 60 Vbeta and 13 Jbeta primers, the PCR was carried out. Sequencing was performed with immunoSEQ multiplex PCR; in TCRdb, only in-frame clones are kept and a portion is missing. The sample records around 130,000 clones, 81% being singletons. V gave up 0 bases and J gave up 0 bases, with 12 bases separating them. The CDR3 consists of 17 residues. From germline, CDR1 is LNHNV and CDR2 YYDKDF (reference sequence). A remark on this clone: The antigen is undetermined.

Input material: PBMCs. The TCR sequence derives from a woman aged 35 to 49 in good health and CMV-seropositive. The chain combines TRBV15 with TRBJ1-5, with D maybe TRBD1 (6 bases). The CDR3 DNA sequence: TGTGCCACCAGCAGAGATGAGGGGACACCTAGCAATCAGCCCCAGCATTTT. This codes for CATSRDEGTPSNQPQHF.